The 3 T cell receptor beta chains below were found in one sample sequenced in a study of shared clonotypes between healthy human individuals. Using immunoSEQ multiplex PCR, the repertoire was profiled, and TCRdb retains in-frame clones only, with some absent. Counted here are some 2,000,000 clones, 90% to 97% occurring once; the ten biggest clones make up more than 0.1%. Sequences were obtained from naive CD4+ T cells sorted from blood. Noted subset: CD45RA+ positively selected. The receptors derive from a man aged 18 to 30 in good health.

The DNA for the CDR3 is TGCGCCAGCAGCCAAGGTCGGACAGGGGAAGAAAAACTGTTTTTT. This encodes CASSQGRTGEEKLFF. This rearrangement joins TRBV4-1 to TRBJ1-4; 9 bases are a match to TRBD1. CDR1 and CDR2 from the germline V gene are MGHRA and YSYEKL. The V segment lost 1 base and the J segment 8 bases; nucleotides outside the gene matches: 5. This CDR3 spans 15 amino acids.

This clone was detected once. The rearrangement links TRBV5-1 to TRBJ1-5, with 8 positions matching TRBD1. The ends lost 3 bases at V and 5 bases at J; junction bases unmatched: 4. In germline, CDR1 is SGHRS, CDR2 YFSETQ. The length of the CDR3 is 14 residues. In DNA form, the CDR3 reads TGCGCCAGCAGCTGGGGGACAGGCGATCAGCCCCAGCATTTT. Protein sequence: CASSWGTGDQPQHF.

Concerning this clone: Other DNA sequences of this sample code for an identical CDR3. The chain recombines TRBV5-1 with TRBJ2-2; TRBD2 aligns across 7 bases. The CDR3 extends over 14 amino acids. V dropped 3 bases and J dropped 4; count of bases not matched to a gene: 3. Germline loops: CDR1 SGHRS, CDR2 YFSETQ. The CDR3 reads CASSWASGTGELFF. The CDR3 nucleotides are TGCGCCAGCAGCTGGGCTAGCGGCACCGGGGAGCTGTTTTTT. Full variable domain (rest looked up from reference TRBV5-1 and TRBJ2-2): KAGVTQTPRYLIKTRGQQVTLSCSPISGHRSVSWYQQTPGQGLQFLFEYFSETQRNKGNFPGRFSGRQFSNSRSEMNVSTLELGDSALYLCASSWASGTGELFFGEGSRLTVL.